The rows below give T cell receptor beta chains drawn from one sample of a study of T cell responses to AZD1222 COVID-19 vaccine. This table comes from immunoSEQ multiplex PCR, and its TCRdb copy is limited to in-frame clones, with some not included. The sample has 150,000 to 250,000 clones; roughly 92% are singletons. This material consisted of peripheral blood, taken 28 days after the second AZD1222 dose. The receptor source for this set is an adult who received the AZD1222 COVID-19 vaccine. Both conserved end residues are part of each CDR3. A D gene is named only where the DNA matches it firmly. Size is stated for part of the rows, as once, few or many counts, or as a class when the clone is expanded.

clone_size,d_call,v_call,j_call,cdr3_nt,cdr3_aa
NA,NA,TRBV12-3/TRBV12-4,TRBJ1-5,TGTGCCAGCAGTCCCCCTGTGGGGCCCCAGCATTTT,CASSPPVGPQHF
NA,TRBD1,TRBV9,TRBJ1-2,TGTGCCAGCAGCGTAGTTGGTCTGACAGGGGGAGACTATGGCTACACCTTC,CASSVVGLTGGDYGYTF
NA,TRBD1,TRBV2,TRBJ1-2,TGTGCCAGCAGTGAACTGGGACAGGGATTCGGTGGCTACACCTTC,CASSELGQGFGGYTF
NA,TRBD1,TRBV12-5,TRBJ2-3,TGTGCTAGTGGTTTAGGACAGGCGGGCGGGTCGGATACGCAGTATTTT,CASGLGQAGGSDTQYF
NA,NA,TRBV5-6,TRBJ2-5,TGTGCCAGCAGCGAACCGGGACTCCAAGAGACCCAGTACTTC,CASSEPGLQETQYF
NA,NA,TRBV11-2,TRBJ2-7,TGTGCCAGCAGCTTAGACGCCGGGAGCTACGAGCAGTACTTC,CASSLDAGSYEQYF
NA,NA,TRBV4-1,TRBJ1-6,TGCGCCAGCAGCCACTCATTAATCCGGACCGGGCACAGTGGATCACCCCTCCACTTT,CASSHSLIRTGHSGSPLHF
NA,NA,TRBV4-1,TRBJ2-2,TGCGCCAGCAGCCCCAACAGGCCCCGGAACACCGGGGAGCTGTTTTTT,CASSPNRPRNTGELFF
NA,NA,TRBV4-2,TRBJ2-7,TGTGCCAGCAGCCAAGATAGGACACTGCGCGAGCAGTACTTC,CASSQDRTLREQYF
NA,NA,TRBV5-1,TRBJ2-1,TGCGCCAGCAGCTTGGGCGGGTCTTGGGATGAGCAGTTCTTC,CASSLGGSWDEQFF
NA,NA,TRBV11-2,TRBJ1-6,TGTGCCAGCAGCTTAGGGGATAATCAAAGCCCCCTCCACTTT,CASSLGDNQSPLHF
NA,NA,TRBV5-5,TRBJ2-6,TGTGCCAGCAGCTTGCAGGGATCTGGGGCCAACGTCCTGACTTTC,CASSLQGSGANVLTF
NA,NA,TRBV5-4,TRBJ2-6,TGTGCCAGCAGCTTTCAGGGCCCCCCTGGGGCCAACGTCCTGACTTTC,CASSFQGPPGANVLTF
NA,NA,TRBV6-5,TRBJ2-7,TGTGCCAGCAGTTACTCCTCAGGGAACGAGCAGTACTTC,CASSYSSGNEQYF
NA,NA,TRBV11-1,TRBJ2-7,TGTGCCAGCAGCTTAGCGCGACCGTTTGGGGACGAGCAGTACTTC,CASSLARPFGDEQYF
NA,TRBD1,TRBV9,TRBJ1-3,TGTGCCAGCAGCGCTCTGGGACAGGCCCGCTCTGGAAACACCATATATTTT,CASSALGQARSGNTIYF
NA,TRBD1,TRBV27,TRBJ1-2,TGTGCCACCCAGGACAGGGGGGGCTACACCTTC,CATQDRGGYTF
few,NA,TRBV6-5,TRBJ2-7,TGTGCCAGCAGTTACTCGAAGGCAGGGGGGTACGAGCAGTACTTC,CASSYSKAGGYEQYF
NA,NA,TRBV28,TRBJ1-2,TGTGCCAGCAGTCCTACCCCCGGGGGGGCGATTTTAAGCTATGGCTACACCTTC,CASSPTPGGAILSYGYTF
once,TRBD2,TRBV7-2,TRBJ2-3,TGTGCCAGCAGAGCACCGGGAGGGGGGCTCACAGATACGCAGTATTTT,CASRAPGGGLTDTQYF
NA,TRBD1,TRBV6-5,TRBJ1-1,TGTGCCAGCACCGGACAGGGGGGCACTGAAGCTTTCTTT,CASTGQGGTEAFF
NA,NA,TRBV18,TRBJ2-7,TGTGCCAGCTCACCCGGCACCTCCTACGAGCAGTACTTC,CASSPGTSYEQYF
NA,NA,TRBV4-2,TRBJ2-2,TGTGCCAGCAGCCGGGGAGAATCGAACACCGGGGAGCTGTTTTTT,CASSRGESNTGELFF
NA,NA,TRBV2,TRBJ2-7,TGTGCCAGCAACCCCGACAGGTTTTACGAGCAGTACTTC,CASNPDRFYEQYF
NA,NA,TRBV5-6,TRBJ1-1,TGTGCCAGCAGCTTGGGGACACTAAACACTGAAGCTTTCTTT,CASSLGTLNTEAFF
NA,TRBD2,TRBV6-2/TRBV6-3,TRBJ2-7,TGTGCCAGCAGTTTAGCCCGGGGGGGGCTCGAGCAGTACTTC,CASSLARGGLEQYF
NA,TRBD1,TRBV29-1,TRBJ1-2,TGCAGCGCTGCGACAGGGGGGAACTATGGCTACACCTTC,CSAATGGNYGYTF
NA,TRBD1,TRBV5-1,TRBJ2-3,TGCGCCACCAAGGACAGGGGCATGAGCACAGATACGCAGTATTTT,CATKDRGMSTDTQYF
NA,NA,TRBV7-9,TRBJ1-4,TGTGCCAGCAGCTTAATAGACCGATATTTTGAAAAACTGTTTTTT,CASSLIDRYFEKLFF
NA,TRBD2,TRBV28,TRBJ2-3,TGTGCCAGCGGAAAAGCGGGGGGGCTCACAGATACGCAGTATTTT,CASGKAGGLTDTQYF
NA,NA,TRBV18,TRBJ1-1,TGTGCCAGCTCACCGGCGGGGCAAACTGAAGCTTTCTTT,CASSPAGQTEAFF
NA,NA,TRBV27,TRBJ1-5,TGTGCCAGCAGTTTAAGGGGGGCGGAGAGCAATCAGCCCCAGCATTTT,CASSLRGAESNQPQHF
once,NA,TRBV5-1,TRBJ1-6,TGCGCCAGCAGCTTGGTGGCAGGGAGCTCCTATAATTCACCCCTCCACTTT,CASSLVAGSSYNSPLHF
once,TRBD1,TRBV11-2,TRBJ2-7,TGTGCCAGCAGCTTCTCCGGGACAGATGGGGTCGAGCAGTACTTC,CASSFSGTDGVEQYF
NA,TRBD1,TRBV3-1/TRBV3-2,TRBJ2-5,TGTGCCAGCAGCCCGGGACAGGGGATAGTTGAGACCCAGTACTTC,CASSPGQGIVETQYF
NA,NA,TRBV30,TRBJ1-3,TGTGCCTGGACAAAACTCAGGGTCTCTGGAAACACCATATATTTT,CAWTKLRVSGNTIYF
NA,TRBD1,TRBV4-1,TRBJ1-1,TGCGCCAGCAGGCGTACAGGGGGCGGTGGCACTGAAGCTTTCTTT,CASRRTGGGGTEAFF
NA,NA,TRBV30,TRBJ1-5,TGTGCCTGGATTAAGGGATATAGCAATCAGCCCCAGCATTTT,CAWIKGYSNQPQHF
NA,TRBD1,TRBV28,TRBJ1-5,TGTGCCAGCAGTCAGGGGGCATGGCAGCCCCAGCATTTT,CASSQGAWQPQHF
NA,NA,TRBV28,TRBJ2-7,TGTGCCAGCAGGGGCCACCAAAGCGACGAGCAGTACTTC,CASRGHQSDEQYF
once,TRBD1,TRBV30,TRBJ1-4,TGTGCCTGGAGCCGGACAGGGGGTTTTGGGGAAAAACTGTTTTTT,CAWSRTGGFGEKLFF
NA,NA,TRBV6-1,TRBJ1-3,TGTGCCAGCAGTGAAGCAGGGGCCCCTGGAAACACCATATATTTT,CASSEAGAPGNTIYF
NA,NA,TRBV11-3,TRBJ2-1,TGTGCCAGCAGCAAGGATGAGCAGTTCTTC,CASSKDEQFF
NA,TRBD1,TRBV28,TRBJ1-5,TGTGCCAGCACCCCTAAGGGGGCCCCCAATCAGCCCCAGCATTTT,CASTPKGAPNQPQHF
NA,TRBD1,TRBV5-1,TRBJ1-6,TGCGCCAGCAGAGTCTGGGACAGGGGCGACTCACCCCTCCACTTT,CASRVWDRGDSPLHF
NA,NA,TRBV7-2,TRBJ2-3,TGTGCCAGCAGCTTAGTCCCTAGTGGCGCAGATACGCAGTATTTT,CASSLVPSGADTQYF
NA,TRBD1,TRBV29-1,TRBJ1-2,TGCAGCGTTTTCGGGACAGATGAGACTAACTATGGCTACACCTTC,CSVFGTDETNYGYTF
NA,NA,TRBV2,TRBJ1-3,TGTGCCAGCGATTGGGACTCTGGAAACACCATATATTTT,CASDWDSGNTIYF
NA,NA,TRBV6-5,TRBJ1-5,TGTGCCAGCAAGAATTTGGGGACGAGAAACCCCCAGCATTTT,CASKNLGTRNPQHF
once,TRBD2,TRBV4-1,TRBJ2-2,TGCGCCAGCAGCCAAGATCTAGCGGGTACCGGGGAGCTGTTTTTT,CASSQDLAGTGELFF
NA,NA,TRBV27,TRBJ1-2,TGTGCCAGCAGTTTGACGGGCGGGTGGGCTGGCTACACCTTC,CASSLTGGWAGYTF
NA,NA,TRBV11-2,TRBJ2-7,TGTGCCAGCAGCTTAGACGCGGTACCGACCTACGAGCAGTACTTC,CASSLDAVPTYEQYF
NA,NA,TRBV5-1,TRBJ2-7,TGCGCCAGCAGGAGGTTCCGTGACATGGGCTACGAGCAGTACTTC,CASRRFRDMGYEQYF
NA,TRBD2,TRBV11-3,TRBJ2-3,TGTGCCAGCAGCTCCGTTAGCGGGGGTTTGGCAGATACGCAGTATTTT,CASSSVSGGLADTQYF
NA,NA,TRBV6-5,TRBJ1-1,TGTGCCAGCAGGCCACTGAACACTGAAGCTTTCTTT,CASRPLNTEAFF
NA,NA,TRBV7-2,TRBJ2-5,TGTGCCAGCAGCTTAGTACCCCAGCCGCAAGAGACCCAGTACTTC,CASSLVPQPQETQYF
NA,TRBD1,TRBV4-1,TRBJ2-2,TGCGCCAGCAGCCAAAGCCATGACAGGGGAGGCACCGGGGAGCTGTTTTTT,CASSQSHDRGGTGELFF
NA,NA,TRBV5-8,TRBJ1-5,TGTGCCAGCAGCCCCTGGACGGTGAATCAGCCCCAGCATTTT,CASSPWTVNQPQHF
NA,TRBD2,TRBV27,TRBJ2-5,TGTGCCAGCAGTTTACGACTAGCGGGGGGGCGGGAGACCCAGTACTTC,CASSLRLAGGRETQYF